The present entry profiles one T cell receptor beta chain with its context. As yet, its antigen is unknown. This record belongs to a study of T cells in tumors after PD-1 blockade. Study as a whole: A subset received ongoing vismodegib 150 mg daily alongside anti-PD-1 therapy. Overall study findings and caveats: Some novel exhausted tumor clones appeared in pre-treatment blood, suggesting peripheral recruitment.

CDR1 MNHEY and CDR2 SVGAGI come from the germline V gene. CDR3 length equals 16 residues. V was pared by 4 bases and J by 0 bases, with 16 bases between. The assay was immunoSEQ multiplex PCR, and TCRdb's table has in-frame clones only and misses some. The sample records around 45,000 clones, approximately 79% being singletons. This receptor was taken from a human donor with advanced basal cell or squamous cell carcinoma (not recorded which). The chain uses TRBV6-5 and TRBJ2-7, with a possible D match to TRBD2 (5 bases). The starting material was PBMCs, obtained before anti-PD-1 therapy. The CDR3 here is CASSFRGPRSSYEQYF. CDR3 bases: TGTGCCAGCAGTTTTCGGGGTCCTCGAAGCTCCTACGAGCAGTACTTC.